This T cell receptor (beta chain) was captured in a study of blood T cell repertoires in COVID-19. In the study overall: Sources were T cells, B-cell-depleted T cells, or PBMCs; the material itself was cDNA or gDNA.

The CDR3 is made up of 19 amino acids. V was pared by 4 bases and J by 7 bases, with 24 bases of the junction left unmatched. Germline V lookup: CDR1 MNHNS, CDR2 SASEGT. This clone has more than one count but fewer than ten. In the authors' workflow: By means of reference gene primer amplification, nucleated cell counts were estimated. The repertoire was sequenced with immunoSEQ multiplex PCR; TCRdb's copy has only in-frame clones and lacks some. D and trimming come from the DNA, and the V and J calls and clone size come from that table. The sample has about 240,000 clones, about 82% seen once; the top ten hold more than 6%.

The sequence was collected from an older woman with active or convalescent COVID-19. This chain joins TRBV6-1 and TRBJ2-5, with 7 nucleotides matching TRBD2. The sample comprised peripheral blood. CDR3 residues: CASSGTSEGMQEFFRTQYF. The CDR3 bases are TGTGCCAGCAGTGGTACTAGCGAGGGAATGCAAGAGTTTTTTAGGACCCAGTACTTC.